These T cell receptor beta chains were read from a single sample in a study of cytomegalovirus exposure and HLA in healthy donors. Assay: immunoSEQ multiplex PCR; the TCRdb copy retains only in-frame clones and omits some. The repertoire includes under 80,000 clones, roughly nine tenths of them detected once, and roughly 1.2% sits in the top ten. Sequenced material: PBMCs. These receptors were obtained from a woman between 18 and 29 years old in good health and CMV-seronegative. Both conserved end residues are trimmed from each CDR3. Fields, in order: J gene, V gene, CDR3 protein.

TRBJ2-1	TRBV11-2	ASSLDGLAAEQF
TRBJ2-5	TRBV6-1	ASGVGARETQY
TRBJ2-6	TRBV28	ASVKGSVSGANVLT
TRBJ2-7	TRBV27	ASSLAGTYEQY
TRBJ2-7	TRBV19	ASSSFGDRDSYEQY
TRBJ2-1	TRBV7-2	ASSPGEGGGEQF
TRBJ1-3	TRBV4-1	ASSQAHSSGNTIY
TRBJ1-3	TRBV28	ASSDNTGLGNTIY
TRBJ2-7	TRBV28	ASSLRTIRDVLTYEQY
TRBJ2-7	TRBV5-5	ASSLEDRIYEQY
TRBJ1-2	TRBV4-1	ASSPGQATNYGYT
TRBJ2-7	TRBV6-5	ASSFGSSYEQY
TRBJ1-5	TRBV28	ASTLTAQPQH
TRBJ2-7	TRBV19	ASSIAFSSYEQY